This TCR beta chain was documented in a study of shared clonotypes between healthy human individuals. The data were produced by immunoSEQ multiplex PCR, yet TCRdb's version contains in-frame clones alone and is incomplete. The sample lists about 1 million clones; about 70% were seen once. The CDR3 length is 15 residues. V lost 3 bases to trimming and J lost 6 bases; unmatched junction nucleotides: 8. Germline CDR1 and CDR2: SGHRS and YFSETQ. The V gene is TRBV5-1, the J gene TRBJ2-1; 8 bases line up with TRBD2. This TCR was recovered from a man younger than 35 in good health. Sequences were obtained from memory CD4+ T cells sorted from blood. Subset noted: CD45RA-negative fraction. The CDR3 DNA reads TGCGCCAGCAGCTCTGGACTAGCCATAGCCAATGAGCAGTTCTTC. Its protein product is CASSSGLAIANEQFF.